This TCR beta chain originates from a study of blood T cells in healthy people across ages. The CDR3 is made up of 16 amino acids. CDR1 and CDR2 from the germline V gene are MGHRA and YSYEKL. J was trimmed by 4 bases and V by 0 bases; bases with no gene match: 6. Points on this clonotype: Antigen unknown.

Study-level points and caveats: The authors considered diversity estimates from one million T cells to be underestimates.

Through a sample-barcoded 5' primer and a J-beta primer mix, a second PCR was run for roughly 6 to 12 cycles. One entry per CDR3 protein results from TCRdb running MiXCR on the 5' RACE reads. The top ten hold around a fifth of the sample, which has about 720,000 distinct CDR3 sequences, 22% seen once. The study drew donors from healthy Caucasian individuals in Russia aged roughly 6 to 95. Collection of approximately 9.3 milliliters of peripheral blood was performed for each donor. This TCR was recovered from a man in his sixties or seventies in good health. The sequencing input was blood. The chain links TRBV4-1 to TRBJ1-3; 7 bases align to TRBD1. The CDR3 spells CASSQEGGGRGNTIYF. CDR3 sequence (DNA): TGCGCCAGCAGCCAAGAAGGAGGGGGCCGCGGAAACACCATATATTTT.